Listed here is a single T cell receptor (beta chain). The antigen is unknown. The ends were cut back, 3 bases at V and 0 bases at J, with 11 bases in the middle. CDR1 and CDR2 from the germline V gene are LNHDA and SQIVND (reference sequence). The CDR3 has 15 residues. This sample was included in a study of T cell responses to AZD1222 COVID-19 vaccine. Study-wide findings and caveats: Among spike-specific TCRs, nearly half reportedly target unmutated variant regions. It should be noted that donors were predominantly white British and more often female, and clonal diversity was possibly underestimated. Among AZD1222 vaccinees, only 6 or 7 were seropositive at baseline. Spike-specific TCR breadth and depth both grew after two AZD1222 doses.

TCRdb keeps only in-frame clones here, not all; method: immunoSEQ multiplex PCR. The sample has approximately 100,000 clones, 90% seen once. The receptor's source is an adult who received the AZD1222 COVID-19 vaccine. Sequencing was performed on peripheral blood, taken 28 days after the second AZD1222 dose. The rearrangement joins TRBV19 to TRBJ1-1; no clear D. In nucleotides, the CDR3 is TGTGCCAGTAGTATTAGCGGACGGTTGAACACTGAAGCTTTCTTT. As protein: CASSISGRLNTEAFF. The whole variable domain, filled in from reference TRBV19 and TRBJ1-1, reads DGGITQSPKYLFRKEGQNVTLSCEQNLNHDAMYWYRQDPGQGLRLIYYSQIVNDFQKGDIAEGYSVSREKKESFPLTVTSAQKNPTAFYLCASSISGRLNTEAFFGQGTRLTVV.